The clone carrying this T cell receptor (beta chain) was counted a few times. Vbeta (60) and Jbeta (13) primers were used in the PCR. Sequencing used immunoSEQ multiplex PCR; TCRdb keeps in-frame clones, though not all of them. The data hold about 43,000 clones, with about half observed a single time. The CDR3 covers 13 residues. Germline CDR1 SNHLY, CDR2 FYNNEI. The junction had 6 bases not matched to a gene; V was cut back by 9 bases and J by 6 bases. This sample is drawn from a study of cytomegalovirus exposure and HLA in healthy donors. The source material was PBMCs. The chain joins TRBV2 to TRBJ2-7, with TRBD2 matching 12 bases. The sequence was obtained from a man in his sixties in good health and CMV-seronegative. CDR3 sequence reads: CARGGLAGREQYF. The DNA for the CDR3 is TGTGCCAGAGGGGGACTAGCGGGTCGCGAGCAGTACTTC.